Presented here are 21 T cell receptor beta chains from one specimen sequenced in a study of early T cells in non-severe SARS-CoV-2 infection. TCRdb processed the 5' RACE reads anew with MiXCR; each CDR3 protein has one entry. This sample has 55,000 or so distinct CDR3 sequences, with about 12% found just once. Source material: whole blood. The receptor source for this set is an adult who was a healthcare worker with PCR-confirmed SARS-CoV-2 infection or an uninfected control (not recorded which).

This clonotype came up a few times. The chain has TRBV20-1 and TRBJ2-5; 12 bases are shared with TRBD2. The CDR3 has 19 residues. Germline CDR1 DFQATT, CDR2 SNEGSKA (reference sequence). V gave up 5 bases and J gave up 1 base; unmatched junction bases: 17. The CDR3 nucleotides read TGCAGTGCTGAACCCTTAAGATCGACTAGCGGGGGCCTCCAAGAGACCCAGTACTTC. This codes for CSAEPLRSTSGGLQETQYF.

This clonotype has more than one count but fewer than ten. V gene TRBV10-3 combines with J gene TRBJ2-1; a possible D gene is TRBD2 (6 bases). Trimming took 4 bases from V and 8 from J, leaving 18 bases between them. This CDR3 contains 15 residues. The germline gives CDR1 ENHRY, CDR2 SYGVKD. CDR3 in amino acids: CAISGGSGPSDEQFF. In nucleotides, the CDR3 is TGTGCCATCAGTGGAGGCTCAGGCCCTAGCGATGAGCAGTTCTTC.

This clonotype was counted only a few times. The chain joins TRBV7-2 to TRBJ2-2; D unresolved. V was pared by 4 bases and J by 1 base, with 16 bases between. The CDR3 is made up of 17 amino acids. Germline V gives CDR1 SGHTA, CDR2 FQGNSA. This CDR3 is CASSSPARLMNTGELFF. CDR3 sequence (DNA): TGTGCCAGCAGCTCCCCCGCTCGGCTGATGAACACCGGGGAGCTGTTTTTT.

This clonotype showed up many times. V usage is TRBV7-9 and J usage is TRBJ1-1; 7 bases map to TRBD1. The CDR3 contains 12 residues. J was trimmed by 7 bases and V by 3 bases; bases with no gene match: 2. The germline V gene encodes CDR1 SEHNR and CDR2 FQNEAQ (reference sequence). The chain's CDR3 is CASSLGQFEAFF. The CDR3 nucleotides read TGTGCCAGCAGCTTGGGACAGTTTGAAGCTTTCTTT.

The V call is TRBV3-1, the J call TRBJ2-2; unclear D gene. Germline CDR1 is LGHDT and CDR2 is YNNKEL (reference sequence). Trimming stripped 4 bases from V and 4 bases from J, with 13 bases between. This CDR3 is 15 amino acids long. The CDR3 DNA reads TGTGCCAGCAGCCTGTCCGGCCGGCTCACCGGGGAGCTGTTTTTT. As protein: CASSLSGRLTGELFF.

At least ten counts were recorded for this clonotype. The V call is TRBV20-1, the J call TRBJ2-7, with D tentatively TRBD1 or TRBD2 (5 bases each). V was clipped by 3 bases and J by 3 bases, with 15 bases between them. Germline lookup yields CDR1 DFQATT and CDR2 SNEGSKA (reference sequence). CDR3 size: 14 residues. The DNA for the CDR3 is TGCAGTGCTAGGTCCCTCGGGGCGGACTACGAGCAGTACTTC. Its protein is CSARSLGADYEQYF.

This clonotype was recorded a few times. This chain joins TRBV20-1 and TRBJ1-1; 7 bases agree with TRBD1. Germline CDR1 and CDR2: DFQATT and SNEGSKA (reference sequence). This CDR3 contains 14 residues. The V segment lost 2 bases and the J segment 3 bases; nucleotides outside the gene matches: 6. The CDR3 nucleotides read TGCAGTGCTAGAAGAGGGGACAGCCACACTGAAGCTTTCTTT. Its translation: CSARRGDSHTEAFF.

This CDR3 is CSARDPGLAGRKTYEQYF. The CDR3 DNA follows: TGCAGTGCTAGAGATCCCGGACTAGCGGGGCGCAAAACCTACGAGCAGTACTTC. V usage is TRBV20-1 and J usage is TRBJ2-7; 12 bases line up with TRBD2. The V gene end was trimmed by 0 bases and the J gene end by 2 bases; junction bases not matched to a gene: 11. This CDR3 spans 18 amino acids. Germline V gives CDR1 DFQATT, CDR2 SNEGSKA (reference sequence).

This clonotype was counted at least ten times. This chain links TRBV5-4 with TRBJ1-4, with D hard to call. This CDR3 spans 12 amino acids. Trimming removed 4 bases at V and 8 bases at J, with 9 bases between. Germline CDR1 and CDR2: SGHNT and YYREEE (reference sequence). CDR3 in amino acids: CASSIPGEKLFF. DNA for the CDR3: TGTGCCAGCAGCATCCCAGGAGAAAAACTGTTTTTT.

In its sample, this clonotype was seen a few times. The chain has TRBV19 and TRBJ1-6, with D unclear. CDR1 is LNHDA and CDR2 is SQIVND in the germline V gene (reference sequence). The ends were cut back, 5 bases at V and 7 bases at J, with 15 bases in the middle. This CDR3 has 15 residues. Here the CDR3 reads CASSPWLGSNSPLHF. The CDR3 nucleotides read TGTGCCAGTAGTCCGTGGCTTGGGTCGAATTCACCCCTCCACTTT.

This clonotype was picked up many times. The chain has TRBV20-1 and TRBJ2-1; 8 bases line up with TRBD2. From germline, CDR1 is DFQATT and CDR2 SNEGSKA (reference sequence). This CDR3 is 15 amino acids long. Trimming took 0 bases from V and 6 from J; bases not matched to a gene: 7. This CDR3 reads CSAREGTRFGNEQFF. The CDR3 DNA follows: TGCAGTGCTAGAGAGGGGACTAGATTTGGCAATGAGCAGTTCTTC.

The chain employs TRBV5-1 and TRBJ1-2, with TRBD1 matching over 7 bases. The CDR3 is made up of 14 amino acids. J was trimmed by 4 bases and V by 4 bases; bases with no gene match: 7. Germline assignment: CDR1 SGHRS and CDR2 YFSETQ. This chain's CDR3 is CASSHGQASYGYTF. CDR3 nucleotides: TGCGCCAGCAGCCACGGACAGGCTAGCTATGGCTACACCTTC.

Many counts were recorded for this clonotype. This chain joins TRBV10-2 and TRBJ2-5; 7 positions agree with TRBD2. CDR3 length: 18 residues. Trimming at V came to 2 bases and at J to 0 bases, leaving 12 bases not matched to a gene. Germline V CDR1 and CDR2: WSHSY, SAAADI. CDR3 region: CASSETKPGTTDQETQYF. The CDR3 DNA follows: TGCGCCAGCAGTGAGACCAAGCCCGGGACTACCGACCAAGAGACCCAGTACTTC.

This clonotype was picked up many times. The chain links TRBV30 to TRBJ1-1; D gene ambiguous. Trimming cost V 0 bases and J 0 bases, with 5 bases left between them. Germline V gene sequence: CDR1 GTSNPN, CDR2 SVGIG (reference sequence). This CDR3 contains 13 residues. CDR3 coding DNA: TGTGCCTGGAGTGTTACCATGAACACTGAAGCTTTCTTT. Residues: CAWSVTMNTEAFF.

This clonotype has ten or more counts. The chain is built from TRBV2 and TRBJ2-3; 7 nucleotides align to TRBD1. This CDR3 contains 15 residues. The V and J ends lost 6 bases and 6 bases, in that order; junction bases with no gene match: 12. The germline CDR1 and CDR2 sequences are SNHLY and FYNNEI. The CDR3 DNA follows: TGTGCCAGCAGGCCCGACGGACAGGTGGCGGATACGCAGTATTTT. Translation: CASRPDGQVADTQYF.

The genes are TRBV24-1 and TRBJ2-3; 7 bases are a match to TRBD2. V gave up 12 bases and J gave up 0 bases; unmatched junction bases: 5. CDR3 length: 13 residues. Germline assignment: CDR1 KGHDR and CDR2 SFDVKD. In nucleotides, the CDR3 is TGTGCCTCCGGGGAGGGTAGCACAGATACGCAGTATTTT. This gives the protein CASGEGSTDTQYF.

This clonotype was observed at least ten times. The chain employs TRBV3-1 and TRBJ2-1; 8 positions agree with TRBD2. In germline, CDR1 is LGHDT, CDR2 YNNKEL (reference sequence). V was pared by 1 base and J by 8 bases, with 10 bases of the junction left unmatched. The CDR3 runs 16 residues. For the CDR3, the DNA is TGTGCCAGCAGCCAAGCAGGCGCGGGGGGCCTGGATGAGCAGTTCTTC. It specifies CASSQAGAGGLDEQFF.

This clonotype was observed a few times. The chain employs TRBV10-2 and TRBJ2-5; D perhaps matches TRBD2 (5 bases). From germline, CDR1 is WSHSY and CDR2 SAAADI. The CDR3 length is 14 residues. Between the trimmed V and J ends, which lost 1 base and 4 bases, there was a span of 10 bases. CDR3 amino acids: CASSEWLGGETQYF. The CDR3 DNA reads as TGCGCCAGCAGTGAGTGGCTAGGAGGAGAGACCCAGTACTTC.

This clonotype came up a few times. The rearrangement joins TRBV7-6 to TRBJ2-7, with D perhaps matching TRBD1 or TRBD2 (5 bases each). The CDR3 consists of 17 residues. Germline V CDR1 and CDR2: SGHVS, FNYEAQ. With 1 base removed from V and 1 base from J, the gap between germline ends came to 17 bases. The CDR3 sequence is CASSLGPPGRLSYEQYF. The CDR3 nucleotides read TGTGCCAGCAGCTTAGGGCCCCCGGGACGCTTATCCTACGAGCAGTACTTC.

This clonotype was detected many times. This chain connects TRBV5-5 to TRBJ1-1; 7 nucleotides match TRBD1. Trimming removed 4 bases from V and 4 bases from J; junction bases left unmatched: 16. The CDR3 loop spans 17 amino acids. Per the germline V gene, CDR1 is SGHKS and CDR2 is YYEKEE (reference sequence). CDR3 sequence (DNA): TGTGCCAGCAGCCGCAGTCCCGGGACAGCCCTGGGCACTGAAGCTTTCTTT. Residues: CASSRSPGTALGTEAFF. Drawing the rest from reference TRBV5-5 and TRBJ1-1, the complete variable domain is DAGVTQSPTHLIKTRGQQVTLRCSPISGHKSVSWYQQVLGQGPQFIFQYYEKEERGRGNFPDRFSARQFPNYSSELNVNALLLGDSALYLCASSRSPGTALGTEAFFGQGTRLTVV.

The chain links TRBV7-9 to TRBJ2-2; TRBD1 matches 8 bases. Germline CDR1 SEHNR, CDR2 FQNEAQ (reference sequence). The CDR3 is made up of 12 amino acids. The junction had 6 bases not matched to a gene; V was cut back by 5 bases and J by 13 bases. The CDR3 DNA reads as TGTGCCAGCAGCAAGAGGACAGGGACGCTGTTTTTT. Amino acids: CASSKRTGTLFF.